This passage covers 4 T cell receptor beta chains from one sample sequenced in a study of T cells in Graves' hyperthyroidism and ophthalmopathy. The TCR beta CDR3 regions underwent amplification using RNA transcripts as the source. The HTBI primer set served for first-round RT-PCR of the TCR CDR3. TCRdb itself ran the multiplex PCR reads through MiXCR, one entry per CDR3 protein. Of almost 600,000 distinct CDR3 sequences in the sample, about 45% were seen once. Sequenced material: peripheral blood or thyroid tissue (not recorded which). These receptors originate from a woman under 30 with Graves' hyperthyroidism.

This clonotype was counted many times. The chain couples TRBV5-8 to TRBJ2-7; no clear D gene. The CDR3 is 12 amino acids. Trimming stripped 1 base from V and 4 bases from J, with 6 bases between. Germline lookup yields CDR1 SGHTS and CDR2 YDEGEE. The CDR3 DNA sequence: TGTGCCAGCAGCTTGCCTCAGTACGAGCAGTACTTC. It encodes CASSLPQYEQYF.

This chain uses TRBV29-1 with TRBJ2-5; 11 bases match TRBD2. Trimming took 6 bases from V and 5 from J; bases not matched to a gene: 26. Germline V gene lookup returns CDR1 SQVTM and CDR2 ANQGSEA. The CDR3 is made up of 20 amino acids. The CDR3 coding sequence is TGCAGCGTAACAGTTGTGGGGCCTAGCGGGAGGCCAAACGTAGGGGAGACCCAGTACTTC. Its translation: CSVTVVGPSGRPNVGETQYF.

The table lists this clonotype with many counts. The V call is TRBV6-6, the J call TRBJ1-5; possible D gene TRBD1, 6 bases. Trimming removed 9 bases from V and 0 bases from J, with 12 bases in between. Germline assignment: CDR1 MNHNY and CDR2 SVGAGI (reference sequence). This CDR3 comprises 14 residues. The DNA for the CDR3 is TGTGCCAGTGACACAGGGCATAGCAATCAGCCCCAGCATTTT. Residues: CASDTGHSNQPQHF.

The chain links TRBV29-1 to TRBJ2-6; D possibly matches TRBD1 or TRBD2 (6 bases each). V was cut by 5 bases and J by 4 bases, with 12 bases left in between. Germline V gene sequence: CDR1 SQVTM, CDR2 ANQGSEA. This CDR3 region has 14 residues. The CDR3 loop reads CSVPGGSGANVLTF. CDR3 bases: TGCAGCGTTCCCGGGGGCAGCGGGGCCAACGTCCTGACTTTC.